This TCR beta chain originates from a study of cytomegalovirus exposure and HLA in healthy donors. Study findings and constraints: Some V segments (TRBV6-2 and TRBV6-3 among them) were excluded as indistinguishable. The authors later linked a missense DCLRE1C variant to TCR beta V- and J-gene trimming. Most TCR sequences were uncommon, yet certain public TCRs appeared in many donors. A further, later analysis showed that HLA-associated TCR beta chains (compared with equally common others) were more clonally expanded.

The study ran its PCR with 60 Vbeta and 13 Jbeta primers. Sequenced by immunoSEQ multiplex PCR; TCRdb stores in-frame clones only, minus some. Its listing shows approximately 45,000 clones. Comments on this clone: Its cognate antigen is unknown.

The CDR3 sequence is 14 residues long. The junction had 7 bases not matched to a gene; V was cut back by 6 bases and J by 14 bases. From germline, CDR1 is SNHLY and CDR2 FYNNEI. J is TRBJ2-1 and V is TRBV2, with 16 bases matching TRBD2. The source of this sequence is a middle-aged woman in good health and CMV-seronegative. Sequencing was carried out using PBMCs. The chain's CDR3 is CASRGTSGGAGKFF. The CDR3 DNA sequence: TGTGCCAGCAGGGGGACTAGCGGGGGGGCAGGGAAGTTCTTC. Based on the CDR3 plus reference TRBV2 and TRBJ2-1, the full variable domain is EPEVTQTPSHQVTQMGQEVILRCVPISNHLYFYWYRQILGQKVEFLVSFYNNEISEKSEIFDDQFSVERPDGSNFTLKIRSTKLEDSAMYFCASRGTSGGAGKFFGPGTRLTVL.